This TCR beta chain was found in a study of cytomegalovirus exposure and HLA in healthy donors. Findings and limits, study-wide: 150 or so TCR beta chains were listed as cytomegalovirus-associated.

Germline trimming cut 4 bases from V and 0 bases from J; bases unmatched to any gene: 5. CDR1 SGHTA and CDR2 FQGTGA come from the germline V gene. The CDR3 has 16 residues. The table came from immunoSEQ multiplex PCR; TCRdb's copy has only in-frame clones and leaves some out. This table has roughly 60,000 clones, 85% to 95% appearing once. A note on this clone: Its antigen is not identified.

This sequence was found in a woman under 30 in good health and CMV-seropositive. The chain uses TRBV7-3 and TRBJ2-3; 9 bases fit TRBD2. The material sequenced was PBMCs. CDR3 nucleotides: TGTGCCAGCAGCTCCCGAGCGGGGGGTAGCACAGATACGCAGTATTTT. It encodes CASSSRAGGSTDTQYF.